These 25 T cell receptor beta chains originate from one sample sequenced in a study of blood T cell repertoires in COVID-19. Here immunoSEQ multiplex PCR was the method, and the copy in TCRdb shows in-frame clones only, minus some. The sample shows about 280,000 clones, roughly 85% of them seen only once. What was sequenced was peripheral blood. The receptors originated from a man aged 50 to 60 with active or convalescent COVID-19.

V and J are TRBV19 and TRBJ1-2, with D unclear. The germline gives CDR1 LNHDA, CDR2 SQIVND (reference sequence). Deletions cut 0 bases from V and 7 bases from J, with 12 bases between. The CDR3 totals 14 residues. CDR3 bases: TGTGCCAGTAGTATAGATCGGTGGAGAGGTGGCTACACCTTC. It translates to CASSIDRWRGGYTF.

V gene TRBV7-6 combines with J gene TRBJ2-1, with 14 bases that match TRBD2. Trimming removed 5 bases from V and 4 bases from J; junction bases left unmatched: 10. CDR1 is SGHVS and CDR2 is FNYEAQ in the germline V gene. This CDR3 comprises 18 residues. Written as DNA, the CDR3 is TGTGCCAGCAGCCGGACGGGACTAGCGGGAGCAGGATACAATGAGCAGTTCTTC. Amino acid sequence: CASSRTGLAGAGYNEQFF.

This clone has just one count. This sample also contains other DNA sequences that code for the same CDR3. The chain has TRBV5-5 and TRBJ2-5; the D gene is possibly TRBD2 (5 bases). CDR1 and CDR2 from the germline V gene are SGHKS and YYEKEE (reference sequence). The length of the CDR3 is 15 residues. V lost 0 bases and J 4 bases, leaving 13 bases between the germline ends. CDR3 bases: TGTGCCAGCAGCTTGGAGGGCCTAGAGGGAGAGACCCAGTACTTC. This encodes CASSLEGLEGETQYF.

The chain employs TRBV21-1 and TRBJ1-2; the table's D call TRBD1 went unverified against the DNA. TRBV21-1 is deemed a pseudogene. The CDR3 contains 15 residues. This CDR3 is CASSTENRGWEGYTF. DNA of the CDR3: TGTGCCAGCAGCACCGAAAACAGGGGCTGGGAAGGCTACACCTTC.

This clone was seen just once. The chain couples TRBV19 to TRBJ2-3, with D perhaps TRBD1 (5 bases). This CDR3 comprises 14 residues. Trimming took 3 bases from V and 8 from J, leaving 15 bases between them. The germline V gene encodes CDR1 LNHDA and CDR2 SQIVND (reference sequence). The CDR3 DNA sequence: TGTGCCAGTAGTATTGGGGTGTCTCAGGGTACGCAGTATTTT. This sequence encodes CASSIGVSQGTQYF. Full variable domain (missing parts from reference TRBV19 and TRBJ2-3): DGGITQSPKYLFRKEGQNVTLSCEQNLNHDAMYWYRQDPGQGLRLIYYSQIVNDFQKGDIAEGYSVSREKKESFPLTVTSAQKNPTAFYLCASSIGVSQGTQYFGPGTRLTVL.

This clone was seen only once. The CDR3 region is CASSPREGRWEQYF. The CDR3, as DNA: TGTGCCAGCAGCCCCCGGGAGGGAAGGTGGGAGCAGTACTTC. The chain combines TRBV7-9 with TRBJ2-7, with 8 bases aligning to TRBD2. CDR1 and CDR2 from the germline V gene are SEHNR and FQNEAQ (reference sequence). The CDR3 runs to 14 residues. V shed 5 bases and J 7 bases; nucleotides not matched to a gene: 10.

The gene calls are TRBV18 and TRBJ1-1; the D is unclear. V lost 2 bases to trimming and J lost 1 base, with 8 bases between them. The CDR3 sequence is 14 residues long. In germline, CDR1 is KGHSH, CDR2 LQKENI. The CDR3 loop is CASSPENWNTEAFF. CDR3 DNA: TGTGCCAGCTCACCAGAGAACTGGAACACTGAAGCTTTCTTT.

In nucleotides, the CDR3 is TGTGCCAGCGTTGAACCCGGCGGGGGGCCAACGCGCTACACCTTC. As protein: CASVEPGGGPTRYTF. The chain uses TRBV28 and TRBJ1-2; tentative D call: TRBD1 (6 bases). The CDR3 runs 15 residues. Trimming stripped 8 bases from V and 9 bases from J, with 25 bases between. The V gene's germline CDR1 is MDHEN and CDR2 SYDVKM.

A single count supports this clone. V and J are TRBV24-1 and TRBJ1-2; D gene ambiguous. Trimming left V 2 bases short and J 4 bases short, with 10 bases between. The CDR3 is made up of 14 amino acids. Germline V lookup: CDR1 KGHDR, CDR2 SFDVKD. For the CDR3, the DNA is TGTGCCACCAGTGATTCCCGGCAGGTCTATGGCTACACCTTC. Translated, it gives CATSDSRQVYGYTF.

The chain joins TRBV6-5 to TRBJ1-1; D gene uncertain. Trimming shortened V by 5 bases and J by 1 base, and 14 bases separated the two germline ends. The CDR3 totals 15 residues. Germline V lookup: CDR1 MNHEY, CDR2 SVGAGI. The CDR3 protein is CASSTRHSGNTEAFF. The CDR3, as DNA: TGTGCCAGCAGTACCCGACACAGTGGGAACACTGAAGCTTTCTTT.

The gene calls are TRBV28 and TRBJ1-2; tentatively, D is TRBD1 (6 bases). The germline V and J ends were trimmed by 4 bases and 3 bases, with 12 bases remaining between them. Germline V gene lookup returns CDR1 MDHEN and CDR2 SYDVKM. The CDR3 is 14 amino acids. CDR3 sequence: CASSSTGTHYGYTF. The DNA of the CDR3 is TGTGCCAGCAGTTCAACAGGGACGCACTATGGCTACACCTTC.

This rearrangement joins TRBV7-9 to TRBJ1-1, with D perhaps TRBD1 (5 bases). Germline V gene data show CDR1 as SEHNR and CDR2 as FQNEAQ (reference sequence). Trimming pared 5 bases from V and 1 base from J, leaving 11 bases between. The CDR3 covers 14 residues. The CDR3 is CASSRPGGNTEAFF. The CDR3 DNA reads TGTGCCAGCAGCAGACCGGGGGGGAACACTGAAGCTTTCTTT.

The chain joins TRBV5-1 to TRBJ2-7; 9 bases line up with TRBD1. The CDR3 is made up of 14 amino acids. The germline V gene has CDR1 SGHRS and CDR2 YFSETQ. V dropped 5 bases and J dropped 5; count of bases not matched to a gene: 8. The CDR3 is CASSSDRGGDEQYF. CDR3 sequence (DNA): TGCGCCAGCAGTTCGGACAGGGGCGGCGACGAGCAGTACTTC. The whole variable domain, filled in from reference TRBV5-1 and TRBJ2-7, reads KAGVTQTPRYLIKTRGQQVTLSCSPISGHRSVSWYQQTPGQGLQFLFEYFSETQRNKGNFPGRFSGRQFSNSRSEMNVSTLELGDSALYLCASSSDRGGDEQYFGPGTRLTVT.

The chain recombines TRBV4-2 with TRBJ1-6; weak D call: TRBD1 (5 bases). V was pared by 0 bases and J by 14 bases, with 20 bases between. The CDR3 runs 16 residues. Germline V gene lookup returns CDR1 LGHNA and CDR2 YNFKEQ. The CDR3: CASSQDLGSLGVTLHF. The DNA of the CDR3 is TGTGCCAGCAGCCAAGATTTGGGCTCGCTAGGGGTTACCCTCCACTTT.

This clone appeared once. The chain couples TRBV24-1 to TRBJ2-1, with D unclear. CDR1 KGHDR and CDR2 SFDVKD come from the germline V gene. The CDR3 length is 12 residues. The V end was cut by 4 bases, the J end by 4 bases, with 4 bases between. The chain's CDR3 is CATSDRYNEQFF. Here the CDR3 DNA reads TGTGCCACCAGTGACAGGTACAATGAGCAGTTCTTC.

The chain recombines TRBV19 with TRBJ2-7; perhaps TRBD1 as D (5 bases). Germline V gene lookup returns CDR1 LNHDA and CDR2 SQIVND (reference sequence). The CDR3 has 15 amino acids. Trimming cost V 3 bases and J 0 bases, with 12 bases left between them. CDR3 in amino acids: CASSIGQGFSYEQYF. DNA for the CDR3: TGTGCCAGTAGTATCGGGCAGGGTTTCTCCTACGAGCAGTACTTC.

This chain joins TRBV28 and TRBJ1-1; a possible D gene is TRBD1 (6 bases). V was cut by 4 bases and J by 5 bases, with 17 bases left in between. The CDR3 has 15 residues. Germline V lookup: CDR1 MDHEN, CDR2 SYDVKM. The CDR3 sequence is CASSSTNLQGTEAFF. CDR3 coding DNA: TGTGCCAGCAGTTCCACAAATTTACAGGGAACTGAAGCTTTCTTT. The full variable domain, in which reference TRBV28 and TRBJ1-1 provide the parts outside the CDR3, is DVKVTQSSRYLVKRTGEKVFLECVQDMDHENMFWYRQDPGLGLRLIYFSYDVKMKEKGDIPEGYSVSREKKERFSLILESASTNQTSMYLCASSSTNLQGTEAFFGQGTRLTVV.

The chain has TRBV10-3 and TRBJ2-7; 14 bases match TRBD2. CDR3 length: 19 amino acids. V lost 7 bases, J lost 2 bases, and 16 bases stayed unmatched. Germline V CDR1 and CDR2: ENHRY, SYGVKD. CDR3 sequence reads: CAITSSLAGTSGRAYEQYF. The CDR3 DNA is TGTGCCATCACCTCATCTCTAGCCGGGACTAGCGGGAGAGCCTACGAGCAGTACTTC.

The chain links TRBV6-4 to TRBJ2-7; TRBD2 might be the D (5 bases). From germline, CDR1 is MRHNA and CDR2 SNTAGT. The CDR3 consists of 13 residues. V lost 2 bases and J lost 3, with 8 bases in between. CDR3 bases: TGTGCCAGCAGTGACACTAGAGTCTACGAGCAGTACTTC. Its protein product is CASSDTRVYEQYF.

This clone was picked up a small number of times. This CDR3 is CAITTGGLNYGYTF. The CDR3 nucleotides are TGTGCCATCACCACTGGCGGGCTTAACTATGGCTACACCTTC. The chain uses TRBV10-3 and TRBJ1-2; D unclear. CDR1 is ENHRY, CDR2 SYGVKD, per germline. This CDR3 has 14 amino acids. V lost 7 bases and J lost 1, with 13 bases in between.

The rearrangement joins TRBV7-3 to TRBJ2-3, with unresolved D. The CDR3 has 15 amino acids. Germline-derived CDR1 and CDR2 are SGHTA and FQGTGA. V lost 1 base to trimming and J lost 1 base, with 9 bases between them. CDR3 residues: CASSLNALGTDTQYF. The CDR3 nucleotides read TGTGCCAGCAGCTTAAACGCCTTAGGCACAGATACGCAGTATTTT.

This chain links TRBV12-3 or TRBV12-4 with TRBJ1-2; D is perhaps TRBD1 (6 bases). V was cut by 3 bases and J by 4 bases, with 9 bases left in between. CDR3 length equals 13 residues. CDR3 protein: CASSFGGAYGYTF. CDR3 sequence (DNA): TGTGCCAGCAGTTTTGGGGGGGCCTATGGCTACACCTTC.

The chain carries TRBV28 and TRBJ2-1; 9 bases are a match to TRBD2. The CDR3 loop spans 17 amino acids. CDR1 MDHEN and CDR2 SYDVKM come from the germline V gene. J was trimmed by 9 bases and V by 4 bases; bases with no gene match: 16. In DNA, the CDR3 is TGTGCCAGCAGTTCCGCATCTGGGCGGGAGGGGTCCAGTGAGCAGTTCTTC. Protein sequence: CASSSASGREGSSEQFF.

This sequence joins TRBV30 and TRBJ2-3, with D perhaps matching TRBD1 (6 bases). The CDR3 is 14 amino acids. Between the trimmed V and J ends, which lost 1 base and 7 bases, there was a span of 15 bases. Germline CDR1 GTSNPN, CDR2 SVGIG (reference sequence). The CDR3 DNA follows: TGTGCCTGGAGTGCACAGGGTGATGGGTATACGCAGTATTTT. It specifies CAWSAQGDGYTQYF. Based on the CDR3 plus reference TRBV30 and TRBJ2-3, the full variable domain is SQTIHQWPATLVQPVGSPLSLECTVEGTSNPNLYWYRQAAGRGLQLLFYSVGIGQISSEVPQNLSASRPQDRQFILSSKKLLLSDSGFYLCAWSAQGDGYTQYFGPGTRLTVL.

This rearrangement joins TRBV10-3 to TRBJ2-7; maybe TRBD1 (6 bases). Germline V gene sequence: CDR1 ENHRY, CDR2 SYGVKD. Trimming shortened V by 5 bases and J by 3 bases, and 20 bases separated the two germline ends. This CDR3 is 16 amino acids long. CDR3 sequence: CAISSRTAISYYEQYF. The CDR3 DNA is TGTGCCATCAGTTCACGGACAGCGATTTCGTACTACGAGCAGTACTTC.